Below, one TCR beta chain is given with its context. This clonotype appeared many times. The specificity of this receptor is unknown. No per-base quality is available; no much larger clone lies one base away. Relative to germline, V is 5 bases shorter and J is 0 bases shorter, with 11 bases between their ends. Reading the germline V gene (reference sequence) gives CDR1 SEHNR and CDR2 FQNEAQ. Measured from the cysteine to the phenylalanine, the CDR3 is 14 residues long. Only CDR3 DNA is held: 42 bases, read in frame from base 1. This sample was taken from a study of T cells in Graves' hyperthyroidism and ophthalmopathy (dated by TCRdb to the late 2010s). Looking at the study overall: Peripheral blood was sampled at the time of initial diagnosis, prior to any treatment. The study also compared thyroid tissue and blood T-cell repertoires from a handful of Graves' hyperthyroidism patients. The 95 to 100 discovery patients were randomly split 7:3 into training and test sets. An independent validation cohort of under 20 hyperthyroidism patients and about 16 patients who later progressed to ophthalmopathy tested prospective prediction of ophthalmopathy. After sampling, hyperthyroidism patients received methimazole starting at 30 mg daily, and ophthalmopathy patients received high-dose intravenous methylprednisolone. TCR V-J signatures able to tell the groups apart were searched for in a discovery cohort of 95 to 100 patients, of whom more than 40 had Graves' ophthalmopathy and under 65 had stable Graves' hyperthyroidism. According to the paper, TCR Vbeta CDR3 sequencing was carried out on 135 peripheral blood samples, which came from 40 to 45 ophthalmopathy, 75 to 80 hyperthyroidism and about 17 progressor patients. Results and caveats for the whole study, not just this receptor: In cross-validation, a model built on a 13 V-J signature told ophthalmopathy apart from stable hyperthyroidism with over 85% sensitivity and 81% to 82% specificity, and in testing the same model reached 80%/75%. No statistical method was used to set the sample size in advance, and investigators knew the group allocation. In validation, progression to ophthalmopathy was predicted by the model with nearly 71% sensitivity and 72% to 80% specificity, a median of roughly 6 months before onset. Most expanded thyroid clonotypes (frequency above 0.001) were also detected in blood, a finding suggesting that blood repertoires may reflect thyroid immune responses.

TCR beta CDR3 regions were amplified from RNA transcripts. A first-round RT-PCR of the TCR CDR3 used the HTBI primer set with the Qiagen OneStep RT-PCR kit. Libraries were constructed in a second round of multiplex PCR, after which size selection and purification were performed. Sequencing of the libraries was done on an Illumina HiSeq2000 using paired-end 100 bp reads. From the authors' description of their analysis: Raw data were processed with SOAPnuke, discarding reads with adapters, uncalled bases, mean Phred below 15, or no exact constant-primer or identifier match. COPE v1.2.5 was used to merge the high-quality paired reads, and each unique nucleotide sequence was defined as a clonotype. Clonotypes were aligned to IMGT TRBV, TRBD and TRBJ reference segments using MiTCR v1.1. Only V-J combinations with frequency above 0.0001, covering 99.2% of repertoires, were analysed. A TCS score was defined as the ratio between F50 (clonal expansion) and ExV (chaos), using BLOSUM62-based TCRdist between CDR3 peptides within each V-J. Welch's t-statistics and random forest reduced just over 500 V-J features to some 14, which were used in a naive Bayes classifier (R e1071). Using fastp at Q25 and MiXCR, TCRdb reprocessed the public reads and kept productive beta chains. Merged by CDR3 protein, the rows form single entries marked with the most common genes and DNA. The V and J calls were determined by TCRdb, not by the authors. The sample records 530,000 or so distinct CDR3 sequences, approximately 25% of which are singletons. The ten largest clonotypes hold roughly 10% of the sample.

Ophthalmopathy patients had moderately to severely active disease, Clinical Activity Score of at least 3, NOSPECS grade of at least 4, and duration under 3 months. Exclusion was applied to patients with uncontrolled infections, other autoimmune diseases, pregnancy or lactation. Clinical symptoms, serum thyroxine and TRAb, thyroid ultrasound, and orbital computed tomography formed the basis for the diagnoses. PBMCs were isolated from more than 8 ml of fresh peripheral blood by Ficoll-Paque density gradient centrifugation. Trizol reagent was used to extract total RNA, and RNA quality was then checked on an Agilent 2100 Bioanalyzer.

What was sequenced was blood. The chain was built from TRBV7-9 and TRBJ2-7; the D gene lacks a confident call. The TCR sequence derives from a woman aged 25-40 years with Graves' ophthalmopathy. The nucleotide sequence reads TGTGCCAGCAGCCTGTTGGCAGACTCCTACGAGCAGTACTTC. This yields the protein CASSLLADSYEQYF.